This T cell receptor beta chain was captured in a study of identical twins' blood T cells. Likely shared infections and vaccines: all three twin pairs were reared together. This clonotype was recorded a few times. Its antigen is not identified. Both ends of each TCR cDNA library bore sample-specific barcodes. TCRdb redid the calling of the 5' RACE reads with MiXCR, one entry per CDR3 protein. This sample has about 370,000 distinct CDR3 sequences, with 28% found just once. Study-wide results and limits: Shared CDR3 clonotype counts tracked mainly the product of cloneset sizes.

Germline V gene sequence: CDR1 DFQATT, CDR2 SNEGSKA (reference sequence). This CDR3 has 13 amino acids. V was cut by 2 bases and J by 6 bases, with 11 bases left in between. J is TRBJ2-1 and V is TRBV20-1; D not certain. This sequence originates from a woman aged 18-55 years in good health. Sequenced material: PBMCs. The CDR3, as DNA: TGCAGTGCTAGACCCTTCGACTCCAATGAGCAGTTCTTC. Encoded protein: CSARPFDSNEQFF.